The clone carrying this T cell receptor (beta chain) was detected only a few times. No antigen is known for it. The sample comes from a study of T-cell reconstitution after alpha-beta-depleted transplantation in children. Study-level points and caveats: It was surviving recipient T cells and thymic progenitors that gave some patients high TCRbeta diversity at day 60. Several hundred graft clones that had expanded were reportedly the source of alpha-beta T cells about two months after transplant. Newly produced T cells mostly accounted for T-cell counts and diversity one year post-transplant.

Looked up from germline, CDR1 is SNHLY and CDR2 is FYNNEI. V was clipped by 5 bases and J by 4 bases; unmatched bases: 3. CDR3 length: 14 amino acids. During its preparation, the TCRbeta library received unique molecular identifiers. TCRdb reprocessed the PCR reads via MiXCR and lists one record per CDR3 protein. The sample contains 450,000 to 550,000 distinct CDR3 sequences, around 10% of which appear only once. This sequence was found in a female patient between 2 and 15 years old who had a stem cell transplant for aplastic anemia, so the T cells may come from the graft donor. This specimen consisted of PBMCs, mostly from graft donor cells, obtained 180 days after TCRalphabeta/CD19-depleted stem cell transplant. The chain combines TRBV2 with TRBJ2-2; 8 nucleotides agree with TRBD2. CDR3 in amino acids: CASSISGSTGELFF. DNA for the CDR3: TGTGCCAGCAGTATCAGCGGGAGCACCGGGGAGCTGTTTTTT.